A single sample gave rise to the 3 T cell receptor beta chains below, sequenced in a study of cytomegalovirus exposure and HLA in healthy donors. It was with 60 Vbeta and 13 Jbeta primers that the PCR ran. This table comes from immunoSEQ multiplex PCR, and its TCRdb copy is limited to in-frame clones, with some not included. This table holds some 150,000 clones, roughly 70% found once. The sequenced material came from PBMCs. The receptors here all came from a man aged 18 to 35 in good health and CMV-seropositive.

This chain uses TRBV5-5 with TRBJ2-1; 10 bases fit TRBD1. V was pared by 1 base and J by 7 bases, with 2 bases of the junction left unmatched. Germline CDR1 is SGHKS and CDR2 is YYEKEE (reference sequence). The CDR3 extends over 14 amino acids. As DNA, the CDR3 is TGTGCCAGCAGCTTGCGGGACAGGGGTAATGAGCAGTTCTTC. This sequence encodes CASSLRDRGNEQFF.

The gene calls are TRBV7-8 and TRBJ1-1; possibly TRBD1 for D (5 bases). The CDR3 totals 14 residues. V was shortened by 10 bases and J by 2 bases, with 17 bases between the two germline ends. CDR1 SGHVS and CDR2 FQNEAQ come from the germline V gene. The DNA of the CDR3 is TGTGCCACCAACGAAGGGGATTTTAACACTGAAGCTTTCTTT. Translated: CATNEGDFNTEAFF.

This clone was seen a single time. V and J are TRBV11-1 and TRBJ2-3; the D gene is possibly TRBD2 (6 bases). This CDR3 comprises 15 residues. Germline assignment: CDR1 SGHAT and CDR2 FQDESV (reference sequence). Trimming took off 5 bases at V and 2 bases at J, with 14 bases between the two ends. CDR3 coding DNA: TGTGCCAGCAGCAAGAGGGGACTCGACACAGATACGCAGTATTTT. It is translated as CASSKRGLDTDTQYF.